A selection of T cell receptor beta chains follows, all from one sample in a study of T-cell reconstitution after alpha-beta-depleted transplantation in children. A single record per CDR3 protein comes from TCRdb applying MiXCR to the PCR reads. The table records a few hundred thousand distinct CDR3 sequences, 10% of them present only once. The sequencing used PBMCs from the stem cell graft donor, collected from the stem cell graft. The receptor set was obtained from a human donor who donated a stem cell graft to a child with acute lymphoblastic leukemia. Each CDR3 is given with its conserved first and last residue. A D gene is named only where the DNA matches it firmly. The size field is filled for only some rows; it gives once, few, many or a size class.

V gene	J gene	clone size	D gene	CDR3 DNA	CDR3 protein
TRBV20-1	TRBJ2-5	.	.	TGCAGTGTCACAGGTTCCGGGGTTGGGGAGACCCAGTACTTC	CSVTGSGVGETQYF
TRBV11-2	TRBJ2-1	.	TRBD1	TGTGCCAGCAGCGCACAACAGGGGGCTAATCGTGTGGATAGGTACAATGAGCAGTTCTTC	CASSAQQGANRVDRYNEQFF
TRBV11-2	TRBJ2-5	.	TRBD2	TGTGCCAGCAGTTACGGACTAGCAGAGACCCAGTACTTC	CASSYGLAETQYF
TRBV5-4	TRBJ2-3	.	.	TGTGCCGATAGCAAGGGCGGCACAGATACGCAGTATTTT	CADSKGGTDTQYF
TRBV27	TRBJ1-1	few	TRBD1	TGTGCCAGCACCGCAGGGGGCGGGTTGGGTGAAGCTTTCTTT	CASTAGGGLGEAFF
TRBV5-1	TRBJ1-6	.	TRBD1	TGCGCCAGCAGCATCCGGGACAGGGATTCACCCCTCCACTTT	CASSIRDRDSPLHF
TRBV12-3/TRBV12-4	TRBJ2-7	.	TRBD2	TGTGCCAGCAGTTCCCTCAGACTAGCGAACGAGCAGTACTTC	CASSSLRLANEQYF
TRBV9	TRBJ2-2	medium-sized	TRBD1	TGTGCCAGCAGCGTAGACGGGACAGGGGGCGCCACCGGGGAGCTGTTTTTT	CASSVDGTGGATGELFF
TRBV5-1	TRBJ1-1	.	.	TGCGCCAGCAGCACTCAGACAGGACCGAACACTGAAGCTTTCTTT	CASSTQTGPNTEAFF
TRBV12-3/TRBV12-4	TRBJ2-1	.	.	TGTGCCAGCAGTTTAGGGGCGGGGGCCTCACCGGATGAGCAGTTCTTC	CASSLGAGASPDEQFF
TRBV28	TRBJ2-2	many	.	TGTGCCAGCAGCCCTCAGGGGGGCGGGGAGCTGTTTTTT	CASSPQGGGELFF
TRBV7-8	TRBJ1-2	many	.	TGTGCCAGCAGCTTCCGGAACTATGGCTACACCTTC	CASSFRNYGYTF
TRBV7-6	TRBJ1-4	.	.	TGTGCCAGCAGATCCAGGGCAAATGAAAAACTGTTTTTT	CASRSRANEKLFF
TRBV5-5	TRBJ2-1	few	.	TGTGCCAGCAGCTTAACTAGATTCCCCTCGGGTGAGCAGTTCTTC	CASSLTRFPSGEQFF
TRBV11-2	TRBJ2-7	.	.	TGTGCCAGCAGCCCCGATTTGTACCGGCAGTACTTC	CASSPDLYRQYF
TRBV29-1	TRBJ2-3	few	.	TGCAGCACAATGGGGTTAGCTGCAGATACGCAGTATTTT	CSTMGLAADTQYF
TRBV5-5	TRBJ2-5	few	.	TGTGCCAGCAGCTCGAGACTCGTCCAAGAGACCCAGTACTTC	CASSSRLVQETQYF
TRBV27	TRBJ2-7	many	TRBD2	TGTGCCAGCAGTCCGGGACTAGCGGGACCTTCCTACGAGCAGTACTTC	CASSPGLAGPSYEQYF
TRBV4-1	TRBJ2-2	few	TRBD1	TGCGCCAGCAGCCTCGGGACAGGGGTGTACACCGGGGAGCTGTTTTTT	CASSLGTGVYTGELFF
TRBV5-5	TRBJ1-1	few	TRBD1	TGTGCCAGCAGAACCACCGGGACAGTGAACACTGAAGCTTTCTTT	CASRTTGTVNTEAFF
TRBV6-2/TRBV6-3	TRBJ2-1	few	TRBD2	TGTGCCAGCGGGACTAGCGGGAGGCTCCGGTCCTACAATGAGCAGTTCTTC	CASGTSGRLRSYNEQFF
TRBV7-9	TRBJ2-5	few	TRBD2	TGTGCCAGCAGCTCCCTAGCGGCACCCCAAGAGACCCAGTACTTC	CASSSLAAPQETQYF
TRBV28	TRBJ2-3	.	TRBD2	TGTGCCAGCAGTCTGGGACTAGCGACCTCCACAGATACGCAGTATTTT	CASSLGLATSTDTQYF
TRBV20-1	TRBJ2-1	.	TRBD1	TGCAGTGCTAGAGGGACAGGGGGACTAGGCGATGAGCAGTTCTTC	CSARGTGGLGDEQFF
TRBV29-1	TRBJ2-1	few	.	TGCAGCGTTGGGCAGGGGTGGAATGAGCAGTTCTTC	CSVGQGWNEQFF
TRBV6-2/TRBV6-3	TRBJ1-1	many	.	TGTGCCAGCAGTTACTCGACGGGGCAGGGAGCTTTCTTT	CASSYSTGQGAFF
TRBV7-2	TRBJ2-1	many	.	TGTGCCAGCAGCTTAGCGCTTATAGCGGACAATGAGCAGTTCTTC	CASSLALIADNEQFF
TRBV12-3/TRBV12-4	TRBJ2-6	.	.	TGTGCCAGCAGTTCGCCCGGGGGCGCCGGGGCCAACGTCCTGACTTTC	CASSSPGGAGANVLTF
TRBV12-3/TRBV12-4	TRBJ1-1	.	.	TGTGCCAGCATTCTTCACCCCCTCTCCCGAGGTCAACTTATGAACACTGAAGCTTTCTTT	CASILHPLSRGQLMNTEAFF
TRBV5-1	TRBJ1-6	once	.	TGCGCCAGCAGCTTGGACGGGGGAACCCTCCACTTT	CASSLDGGTLHF
TRBV19	TRBJ1-5	few	.	TGTGCCACCCGGGACTCACACAATCAGCCCCAGCATTTT	CATRDSHNQPQHF
TRBV19	TRBJ2-1	few	.	TGTGCCAGTAGTAACCTCAACAATGAGCAGTTCTTC	CASSNLNNEQFF
TRBV6-2/TRBV6-3	TRBJ2-1	many	.	TGTGCCAGCAAGAACCGGGACTTCTCATCCAGACCCGCAGACCACAATGAGCAGTTCTTC	CASKNRDFSSRPADHNEQFF
TRBV3-1	TRBJ2-5	.	.	TGTGCCAGCAGGAAAGCCAGCTCTCTCGGGGAGACCCAGTACTTC	CASRKASSLGETQYF
TRBV20-1	TRBJ2-1	few	TRBD1	TGCAGTGCTAGGTCGACAGGGGAGGTTTATGAGCAGTTCTTC	CSARSTGEVYEQFF
TRBV19	TRBJ1-5	.	.	TGTGCCAGTCGTATAGCGGATCAGCCCCAGCATTTT	CASRIADQPQHF
TRBV12-3/TRBV12-4	TRBJ2-1	.	.	TGTGCCAGCCGCTCGGCGCGGCGGGACCCTAATGAGCAGTTCTTC	CASRSARRDPNEQFF
TRBV5-5	TRBJ1-1	many	.	TGTGCCAGCAGCTTGGACCAGGGCAAGAATGAAGCTTTCTTT	CASSLDQGKNEAFF
TRBV5-1	TRBJ2-1	many	TRBD2	TGCGCCAGCAGCTGGAGAACTAGCGGGAGTCCGGGCGAGCAGTTCTTC	CASSWRTSGSPGEQFF
TRBV4-3	TRBJ2-5	.	.	TGCGCCAGCAGCCAACGTGCAGGGGCTACCCCCCAGGGACAAGAGACCCAGTACTTC	CASSQRAGATPQGQETQYF
TRBV20-1	TRBJ2-3	.	.	TGCAGTGCTGGCCCCGGGAGCACAGATACGCAGTATTTT	CSAGPGSTDTQYF
TRBV7-6	TRBJ2-7	few	.	TGTGCCAGCAGCTTAGCTACGAGCTCCTACGAGCAGTACTTC	CASSLATSSYEQYF
TRBV20-1	TRBJ2-3	.	.	TGCAGTGCTAGAAGTTTGCGGGACAACACAGATACGCAGTATTTT	CSARSLRDNTDTQYF
TRBV5-1	TRBJ2-7	many	TRBD1	TGCGCCAGCAGTCGGGGACAGGGGATACTTTACGAGCAGTACTTC	CASSRGQGILYEQYF
TRBV29-1	TRBJ2-1	many	TRBD2	TGCAGCGTTGATGCGGGAGGTGGCGGGCAGTTCTTC	CSVDAGGGGQFF
TRBV7-2	TRBJ2-3	.	TRBD2	TGTGCCAGCAGCCCACTAGCGAGAAGCACAGATACGCAGTATTTT	CASSPLARSTDTQYF
TRBV9	TRBJ1-1	many	.	TGTGCCAGCAGCGTACTGGGGAACGCTGAAGCTTTCTTT	CASSVLGNAEAFF
TRBV5-1	TRBJ2-7	few	.	TGCGCCAGCAGTTTGCGGGGAGCACGGCCCTACGAGCAGTACTTC	CASSLRGARPYEQYF